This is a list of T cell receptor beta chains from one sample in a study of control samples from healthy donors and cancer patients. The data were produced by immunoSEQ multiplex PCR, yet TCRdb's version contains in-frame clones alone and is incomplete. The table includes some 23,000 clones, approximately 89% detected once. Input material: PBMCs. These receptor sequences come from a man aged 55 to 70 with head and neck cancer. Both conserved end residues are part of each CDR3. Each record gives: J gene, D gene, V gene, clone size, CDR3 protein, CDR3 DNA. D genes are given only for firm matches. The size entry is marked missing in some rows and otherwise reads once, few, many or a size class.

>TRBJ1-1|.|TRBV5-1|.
CASSLGHALGNTEAFF
TGCGCCAGCAGCTTGGGTCACGCCCTCGGGAACACTGAAGCTTTCTTT
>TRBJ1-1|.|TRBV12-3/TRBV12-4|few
CASSTHMNTEAFF
TGTGCCAGCAGCACACATATGAACACTGAAGCTTTCTTT
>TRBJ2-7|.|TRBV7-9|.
CASSGEGAKDFYEQYF
TGTGCCAGCAGTGGGGAGGGGGCGAAGGATTTCTACGAGCAGTACTTC
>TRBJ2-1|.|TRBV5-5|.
CASSLGVWESNYNEQFF
TGTGCCAGCAGCTTGGGGGTTTGGGAGTCGAACTACAATGAGCAGTTCTTC
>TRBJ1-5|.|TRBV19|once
CASTRGWNQPQHF
TGTGCCAGTACCCGTGGGTGGAATCAGCCCCAGCATTTT
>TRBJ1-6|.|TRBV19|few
CASSPPVTQTPLHF
TGTGCCAGTAGTCCGCCAGTGACCCAAACACCCCTCCACTTT
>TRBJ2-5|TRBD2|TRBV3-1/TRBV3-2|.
CASSPQAGERETQYF
TGTGCCAGCAGCCCCCAAGCGGGAGAGAGGGAGACCCAGTACTTC
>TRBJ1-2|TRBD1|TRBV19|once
CASSTPGTGRNYGYTF
TGTGCCAGTAGTACGCCGGGGACAGGGCGGAACTATGGCTACACCTTC
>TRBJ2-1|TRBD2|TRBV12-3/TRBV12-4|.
CASSTAGFNEQFF
TGTGCCAGCAGTACAGCGGGGTTCAATGAGCAGTTCTTC
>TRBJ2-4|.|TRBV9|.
CASSDGGLLAKNIQYF
TGTGCCAGCAGCGACGGGGGATTACTAGCCAAAAACATTCAGTACTTC
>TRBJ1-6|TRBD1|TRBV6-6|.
CASSATGDNSPLHF
TGTGCCAGCAGTGCGACAGGGGATAATTCACCCCTCCACTTT
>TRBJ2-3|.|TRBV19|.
CASSIAEDTQYF
TGTGCCAGTAGTATAGCTGAAGATACGCAGTATTTT
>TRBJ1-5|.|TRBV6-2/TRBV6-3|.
CASSYPPGYNQPQHF
TGTGCCAGCAGTTACCCTCCGGGCTACAATCAGCCCCAGCATTTT
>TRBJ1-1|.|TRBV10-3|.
CAISGTPTNTEAFF
TGTGCCATCAGTGGGACACCCACCAACACTGAAGCTTTCTTT
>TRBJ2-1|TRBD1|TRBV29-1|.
CSVEDPDRGIGYNEQFF
TGCAGCGTTGAAGATCCCGACAGGGGGATCGGCTACAATGAGCAGTTCTTC
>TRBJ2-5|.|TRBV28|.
CASSDRDQRDITQYF
TGTGCCAGCAGTGACCGGGACCAAAGAGATATAACCCAGTACTTC
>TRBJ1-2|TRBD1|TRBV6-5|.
CASSPTGANYGYTF
TGTGCCAGCAGTCCGACAGGGGCTAATTATGGCTACACCTTC
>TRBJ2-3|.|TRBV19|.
CASSIGGAKDTQYF
TGTGCCAGTAGTATTGGTGGGGCCAAAGATACGCAGTATTTT
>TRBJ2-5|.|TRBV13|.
CASSYQTGTPGEETQYF
TGTGCCAGCAGCTATCAAACCGGGACACCGGGGGAAGAGACCCAGTACTTC
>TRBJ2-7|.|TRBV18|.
CASSSGPPGEQYF
TGTGCCAGCTCATCCGGGCCCCCAGGGGAGCAGTACTTC
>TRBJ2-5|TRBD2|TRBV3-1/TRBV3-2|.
CASSPTSGVRQTQYF
TGTGCCAGCAGCCCGACTAGCGGAGTCCGGCAGACCCAGTACTTC
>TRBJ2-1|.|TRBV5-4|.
CASTRQGSDEQFF
TGTGCCAGCACCAGACAAGGGTCCGATGAGCAGTTCTTC
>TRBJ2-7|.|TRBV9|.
CASSWGVLGEQYF
TGTGCCAGCAGTTGGGGGGTCCTGGGCGAGCAGTACTTC
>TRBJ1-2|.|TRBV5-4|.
CASTSGDGNYGYTF
TGTGCCAGCACCTCGGGGGATGGGAACTATGGCTACACCTTC
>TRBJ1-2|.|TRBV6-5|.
CASSYSSGLDYGYTF
TGTGCCAGCAGTTACTCGTCGGGACTTGACTATGGCTACACCTTC
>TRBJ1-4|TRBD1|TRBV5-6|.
CASHWRGQEKLFF
TGTGCCAGCCACTGGAGGGGGCAGGAAAAACTGTTTTTT
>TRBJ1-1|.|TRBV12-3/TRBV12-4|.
CASSLGTYVRAFF
TGTGCCAGCAGTTTAGGGACTTACGTGCGGGCTTTCTTT
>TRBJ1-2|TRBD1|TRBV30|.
CAWSPQGGYGYTF
TGTGCCTGGAGTCCCCAGGGGGGCTATGGCTACACCTTC
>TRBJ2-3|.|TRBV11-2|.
CASSPRSDTQYF
TGTGCCAGCAGCCCACGGTCGGATACGCAGTATTTT
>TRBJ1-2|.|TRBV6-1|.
CASSEQTGAPNYGYTF
TGTGCCAGCAGTGAACAAACTGGGGCGCCTAACTATGGCTACACCTTC
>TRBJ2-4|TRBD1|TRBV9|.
CASSAGQGNLNIQYF
TGTGCCAGCAGCGCCGGACAGGGAAACCTTAACATTCAGTACTTC
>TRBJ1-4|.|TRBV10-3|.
CAIRGQSNEKLFF
TGTGCCATCAGAGGACAGTCTAATGAAAAACTGTTTTTT
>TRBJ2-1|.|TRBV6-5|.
CASSPRGYPISEQFF
TGTGCCAGCAGCCCCCGGGGCTACCCAATATCAGAGCAGTTCTTC
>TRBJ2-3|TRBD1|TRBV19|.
CASRDGTVRTDTQYF
TGTGCCAGTAGGGACGGGACAGTTCGAACAGATACGCAGTATTTT
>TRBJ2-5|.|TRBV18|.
CASSPTGTPQTQYF
TGTGCCAGCTCACCCACAGGTACCCCGCAGACCCAGTACTTC
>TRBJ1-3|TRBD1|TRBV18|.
CASSNQDGRGNSGNTIYF
TGTGCCAGCTCGAACCAGGATGGCAGGGGGAACTCTGGAAACACCATATATTTT
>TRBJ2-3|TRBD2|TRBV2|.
CASVWTSGNDTQYF
TGTGCCAGCGTCTGGACTAGCGGGAACGATACGCAGTATTTT
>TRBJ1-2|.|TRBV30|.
CAWGGDTRNYGYTF
TGTGCCTGGGGGGGGGACACCCGTAACTATGGCTACACCTTC
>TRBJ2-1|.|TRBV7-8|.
CASSLDPNEQFF
TGTGCCAGCAGCTTAGACCCAAATGAGCAGTTCTTC
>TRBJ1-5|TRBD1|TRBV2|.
CASSITTGGAGQPQHF
TGTGCCAGCAGTATCACGACAGGGGGCGCCGGTCAGCCCCAGCATTTT
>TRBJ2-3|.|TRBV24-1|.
CATSKQGGPDTQYF
TGTGCCACCTCAAAACAGGGAGGTCCAGATACGCAGTATTTT
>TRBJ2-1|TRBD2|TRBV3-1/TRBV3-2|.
CASSQDAGLAGVGPYNEQFF
TGTGCCAGCAGCCAAGATGCGGGACTAGCGGGGGTCGGGCCCTACAATGAGCAGTTCTTC
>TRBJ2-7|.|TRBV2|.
CASSRGYSEQYF
TGTGCCAGCAGTAGGGGGTACTCCGAGCAGTACTTC
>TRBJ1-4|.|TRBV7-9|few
CASSTTAPGDEKLFF
TGTGCCAGCAGCACTACCGCCCCCGGGGATGAAAAACTGTTTTTT
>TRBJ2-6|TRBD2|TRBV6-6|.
CASSNGGSGANVLTF
TGTGCCAGCAGTAACGGGGGGTCTGGGGCCAACGTCCTGACTTTC
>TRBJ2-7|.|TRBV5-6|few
CASSLGYEQYF
TGTGCCAGCAGCTTGGGATACGAGCAGTACTTC
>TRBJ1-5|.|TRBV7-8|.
CASSPTMGDQPQHF
TGTGCCAGCAGCCCCACCATGGGAGATCAGCCCCAGCATTTT
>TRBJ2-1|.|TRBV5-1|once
CASSGDGDSYNEQFF
TGCGCCAGCAGCGGTGACGGGGACTCCTACAATGAGCAGTTCTTC
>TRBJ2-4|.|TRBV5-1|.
CASSVNLDTGIQYF
TGCGCCAGCAGCGTTAACCTGGACACGGGGATTCAGTACTTC
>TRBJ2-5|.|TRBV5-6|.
CASSLFGPGKETQYF
TGTGCCAGCAGCTTATTTGGTCCGGGGAAAGAGACCCAGTACTTC
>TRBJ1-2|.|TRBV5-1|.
CASSLDGAGFMGGYTF
TGCGCCAGCAGCCTAGACGGGGCCGGGTTTATGGGCGGCTACACCTTC
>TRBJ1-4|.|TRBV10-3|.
CAISEGVYEKLFF
TGTGCCATCAGTGAGGGGGTTTACGAAAAACTGTTTTTT